What follows describes a single T cell receptor (beta chain). Its antigen remains unknown. This specimen comes from a study of PD-1 blockade in classical Hodgkin lymphoma. Study-level findings and limits: Prior therapy or disease activity may underlie the repertoire differences, whose causes remain undefined. Complete responders showed a baseline diversity that resembled the diversity of newly diagnosed patients.

V was trimmed by 4 bases and J by 1 base, leaving 20 bases between them. This CDR3 region has 18 residues. The germline V gene encodes CDR1 SGDLS and CDR2 YYNGEE. Autologous stem cell transplantation was followed by relapse in every patient, and brentuximab vedotin exposure varied. The CD8+ T cells came from thawed PBMCs through magnetic negative selection. The protocol was immunoSEQ multiplex PCR, while the TCRdb copy is restricted to in-frame clones and leaves out a portion. Among 11,000 or so clones listed, approximately 88% were seen once. This receptor was identified in a human donor with classical Hodgkin lymphoma. The gene calls are TRBV9 and TRBJ2-2, with a tentative D call TRBD1 (5 bases). Here the sequenced sample was CD8+ T cells from blood, taken at baseline. As DNA, the CDR3 is TGTGCCAGCAGCCCAAGACCGGACATGAATGTGAACACCGGGGAGCTGTTTTTT. It codes for CASSPRPDMNVNTGELFF.